Listed here is a single T cell receptor (beta chain). This entry belongs to a study of blood T cell repertoires in COVID-19. For the study at large: T cells, B-cell-depleted T cells, or PBMCs supplied cDNA or gDNA.

Authors' processing steps: How many nucleated cells were present was estimated from reference gene primer amplification. The assay was immunoSEQ multiplex PCR, and TCRdb's table has in-frame clones only and misses some. The V and J calls and clone size were taken over from that table, and D and trimming were inferred from the DNA. This table holds some 120,000 clones, roughly 88% found once. This CDR3 region has 16 residues. Trimming left V 5 bases short and J 4 bases short, with 17 bases between. Germline V gene data show CDR1 as LGHDT and CDR2 as YNNKEL (reference sequence). The TCR sequence derives from a man aged 45-65 years with acute or convalescent COVID-19. The rearrangement links TRBV3-1 (or the pseudogene TRBV3-2) to TRBJ2-2; TRBD2 is a possible D gene (5 bases). Sequencing used peripheral blood. CDR3 residues: CASSYPIRGATGELFF. The CDR3 nucleotides read TGTGCCAGCAGCTATCCGATCCGGGGAGCCACCGGGGAGCTGTTTTTT.